The sequence of this T cell receptor beta chain was determined in a study of blood T cells in healthy people across ages. Findings and caveats of the study: Relative to aged donors, long-lived donors carried more naive CD4+ cells and displayed higher diversity. Naive T cell percentage strongly correlated with TCR beta diversity.

Through a sample-barcoded 5' primer and a J-beta primer mix, a second PCR was run for roughly 7 to 11 cycles. One entry per CDR3 protein, called by TCRdb with MiXCR from the 5' RACE reads. This table holds about 800,000 distinct CDR3 sequences, roughly 60% found once. A few counts support this clonotype. The antigen remains undetermined. Germline loops: CDR1 SGHRS, CDR2 YFSETQ. The ends were cut back, 3 bases at V and 0 bases at J, with 7 bases in the middle. This CDR3 has 15 amino acids. Material for sequencing was blood. This chain uses TRBV5-1 with TRBJ2-6, with unresolved D. This clonotype originated in a man younger than 40 in good health. This chain's CDR3 is CASSSLNSGANVLTF. DNA for the CDR3: TGCGCCAGCAGCTCCCTAAACTCTGGGGCCAACGTCCTGACTTTC.